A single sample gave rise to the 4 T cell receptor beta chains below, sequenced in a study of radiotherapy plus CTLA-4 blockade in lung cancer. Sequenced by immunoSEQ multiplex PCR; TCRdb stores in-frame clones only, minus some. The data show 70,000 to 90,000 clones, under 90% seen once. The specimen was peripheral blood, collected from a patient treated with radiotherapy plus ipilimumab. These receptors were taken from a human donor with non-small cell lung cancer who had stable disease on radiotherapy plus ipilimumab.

CDR3 in DNA: TGTGCCAGCGGACAGAAGGGACGGACTGAAGCTTTCTTT. It yields the protein CASGQKGRTEAFF. The chain recombines TRBV27 with TRBJ1-1, with D possibly being TRBD1 (6 bases). The CDR3 sequence is 13 residues long. Germline V CDR1 and CDR2: MNHEY, SMNVEV (reference sequence). The ends were cut back, 8 bases at V and 5 bases at J, with 15 bases in the middle.

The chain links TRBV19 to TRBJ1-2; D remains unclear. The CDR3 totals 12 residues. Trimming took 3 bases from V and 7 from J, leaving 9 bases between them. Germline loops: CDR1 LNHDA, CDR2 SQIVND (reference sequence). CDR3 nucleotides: TGTGCCAGTAGTATCTCCTTAGGTGGCTACACCTTC. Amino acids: CASSISLGGYTF.

The CDR3 nucleotides read TGTGCCAGTAGCACAGGGGAAAGAACAACTAATGAAAAACTGTTTTTT. Its protein product is CASSTGERTTNEKLFF. The V gene is TRBV19, the J gene TRBJ1-4; 7 nucleotides agree with TRBD1. This CDR3 spans 16 amino acids. Unmatched junction bases numbered 7, after V lost 6 bases and J lost 0 bases. Germline lookup yields CDR1 LNHDA and CDR2 SQIVND (reference sequence).

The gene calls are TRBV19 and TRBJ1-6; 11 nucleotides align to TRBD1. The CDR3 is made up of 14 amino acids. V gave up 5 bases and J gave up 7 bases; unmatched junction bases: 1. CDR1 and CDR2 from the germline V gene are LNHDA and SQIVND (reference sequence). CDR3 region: CASSWTGGNSPLHF. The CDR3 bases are TGTGCCAGTAGTTGGACAGGGGGCAATTCACCCCTCCACTTT.